This entry is about one TCR beta chain. This record belongs to a study of cytomegalovirus exposure and HLA in healthy donors. Study information: One earlier analysis, a look at about 179 million T cells, found 100 million to 130 million unique TCR beta sequences. For the approximately 360 genotyped donors, roughly 80% fell within the Caucasian-associated ancestry cluster.

The germline V gene encodes CDR1 SGHTA and CDR2 FQGNSA. The length of the CDR3 is 15 residues. V shed 10 bases and J shed 1 base, with 17 bases lying between them. The primer mix had 60 Vbeta and 13 Jbeta primers. Here immunoSEQ multiplex PCR was the method, and the copy in TCRdb shows in-frame clones only, minus some. The data hold 140,000 to 150,000 clones, with 61% observed a single time. The source is a male donor in good health and CMV-seronegative. The V gene is TRBV7-2, the J gene TRBJ2-1; a possible D gene is TRBD1 (6 bases). Sequenced sample: PBMCs. DNA of the CDR3: TGTGCCACCAGTCAGGGGTCAGGTTCCTACAATGAGCAGTTCTTC. Protein: CATSQGSGSYNEQFF. The whole variable domain, remainder taken from reference TRBV7-2 and TRBJ2-1, is GAGVSQSPSNKVTEKGKDVELRCDPISGHTALYWYRQSLGQGLEFLIYFQGNSAPDKSGLPSDRFSAERTGGSVSTLTIQRTQQEDSAVYLCATSQGSGSYNEQFFGPGTRLTVL.